This T cell receptor beta chain was sequenced in a study of T cell repertoires in cytomegalovirus infection. Study in general: A matching HLA type, together with CMV infection, was signaled by public TCR beta signatures.

TCRdb re-derived calls from the reads in MiXCR, one entry per CDR3 protein. The sample contains 150,000 to 180,000 distinct CDR3 sequences, about a quarter of which appear only once. In this sample, this clonotype turned up a few times. Its antigen is currently unknown. The V end lost 4 bases, the J end lost 6 bases, and 19 bases lay between the germline ends. Germline V CDR1 and CDR2: SGHRS, YFSETQ. CDR3 length equals 15 residues. Study outcomes and limitations: Cumulative frequency of public TCR beta families picked out carriers of CMV plus the relevant HLA. The ex vivo response was dominated by HLA-C-restricted CMV-specific TCR beta clonotypes.

This receptor was taken from a human donor in good health (CMV status not recorded). Some clones in this sample may be carry-over from other donors' samples. This chain joins TRBV5-1 and TRBJ1-1; D is unclear. The sequenced sample consisted of PBMCs. The CDR3 spells CASSQKDGVGAEAFF. DNA of the CDR3: TGCGCCAGCAGCCAGAAAGACGGGGTTGGGGCTGAAGCTTTCTTT.